Following are 29 T cell receptor beta chains from one sample sequenced in a study of blood T cell repertoires in COVID-19. Sequencing used immunoSEQ multiplex PCR; TCRdb keeps in-frame clones, though not all of them. The sample comprises about 180,000 clones, roughly 88% of which are singletons, and roughly 3.5% rests with the top ten. Sequenced material: peripheral blood. The receptors come from a man aged 60 to 69 with acute or convalescent COVID-19.

The rearrangement uses TRBV6-5 and TRBJ1-5, with 7 bases fitting TRBD1. Unmatched junction bases numbered 9, after V lost 6 bases and J lost 4 bases. CDR3 length: 15 amino acids. Germline V CDR1 and CDR2: MNHEY, SVGAGI. The CDR3 nucleotides are TGTGCCAGCAGAGCCGACAGGGTGAGGAATCAGCCCCAGCATTTT. The encoded protein is CASRADRVRNQPQHF.

The chain recombines TRBV5-6 with TRBJ2-5, with 11 bases aligning to TRBD1. Per germline, CDR1 SGHDT and CDR2 YYEEEE. This CDR3 has 14 amino acids. The V and J ends lost 3 bases and 5 bases, in that order; junction bases with no gene match: 3. The DNA for the CDR3 is TGTGCCAGCAGCTGGGACAGGGGGACGGAGACCCAGTACTTC. Its translation: CASSWDRGTETQYF.

This rearrangement joins TRBV19 to TRBJ1-1; D remains unclear. V was cut by 8 bases and J by 0 bases, with 7 bases left in between. The CDR3 is 12 amino acids. The germline V gene has CDR1 LNHDA and CDR2 SQIVND (reference sequence). CDR3 nucleotide sequence: TGTGCCAGTTCGGAGATGAACACTGAAGCTTTCTTT. Its protein is CASSEMNTEAFF.

The rearrangement joins TRBV28 to TRBJ2-2; 7 bases line up with TRBD2. Germline values: CDR1 MDHEN, CDR2 SYDVKM. The CDR3 sequence is 14 residues long. V gave up 1 base and J gave up 6 bases; unmatched junction bases: 2. The CDR3 DNA follows: TGTGCCAGCAGTTTATATGGGGGGGCCGGGGAGCTGTTTTTT. Its protein is CASSLYGGAGELFF.

This chain joins TRBV18 and TRBJ1-4, with 7 bases that match TRBD1. CDR1 and CDR2 from the germline V gene are KGHSH and LQKENI. V lost 6 bases to trimming and J lost 0 bases; unmatched junction nucleotides: 7. This CDR3 has 16 amino acids. CDR3 nucleotides: TGTGCCAGCTCCCGGGGACAGCCTTCAACTAATGAAAAACTGTTTTTT. Amino acids: CASSRGQPSTNEKLFF.

In regard to this clone: Additional DNA sequences in this sample encode the identical CDR3. V usage is TRBV28 and J usage is TRBJ2-7; 8 bases match TRBD1. The junction had 7 bases not matched to a gene; V was cut back by 6 bases and J by 0 bases. Germline V gene sequence: CDR1 MDHEN, CDR2 SYDVKM. The CDR3 consists of 15 residues. CDR3 sequence reads: CASSTQGASSYEQYF. The CDR3 DNA is TGTGCCAGCAGCACCCAGGGGGCTAGCTCCTACGAGCAGTACTTC. Variable domain in full (rest from reference TRBV28 and TRBJ2-7): DVKVTQSSRYLVKRTGEKVFLECVQDMDHENMFWYRQDPGLGLRLIYFSYDVKMKEKGDIPEGYSVSREKKERFSLILESASTNQTSMYLCASSTQGASSYEQYFGPGTRLTVT.

The gene calls are TRBV6-5 and TRBJ1-1; TRBD1 matches 7 bases. Germline trimming cut 6 bases from V and 5 bases from J; bases unmatched to any gene: 6. Germline V gene sequence: CDR1 MNHEY, CDR2 SVGAGI. CDR3 size: 13 residues. Here the CDR3 reads CASRDPQGTEAFF. The CDR3 region has the DNA TGTGCCAGCAGAGACCCACAGGGGACTGAAGCTTTCTTT.

This clone was found many times. The V and J genes are TRBV4-1 and TRBJ1-5; 8 bases are a match to TRBD1. Germline lookup yields CDR1 MGHRA and CDR2 YSYEKL. Trimming removed 2 bases from V and 1 base from J; junction bases left unmatched: 4. The CDR3 sequence is 16 residues long. The CDR3 coding sequence is TGCGCCAGCAGCCAAACGGACAGGGCGAGCAATCAGCCCCAGCATTTT. Amino acids: CASSQTDRASNQPQHF.

The V call is TRBV19, the J call TRBJ1-5, with D perhaps TRBD1 (5 bases). Trimming took 5 bases from V and 1 from J, leaving 12 bases between them. This CDR3 has 15 amino acids. Germline V CDR1 and CDR2: LNHDA, SQIVND (reference sequence). CDR3 sequence reads: CASSFRDSSNQPQHF. CDR3 bases: TGTGCCAGTAGTTTCCGGGACTCCAGCAATCAGCCCCAGCATTTT.

The rearrangement links TRBV3-1 (or the pseudogene TRBV3-2) to TRBJ1-6; 7 bases line up with TRBD1. The V gene's germline CDR1 is LGHDT and CDR2 YNNKEL (reference sequence). CDR3 size: 14 residues. V lost 2 bases and J lost 7; bases outside the gene matches: 2. Here the CDR3 reads CASSQRQGNSPLHF. The CDR3 DNA follows: TGTGCCAGCAGCCAACGACAGGGAAATTCACCCCTCCACTTT.

Only one count was recorded for this clone. The gene calls are TRBV19 and TRBJ2-7, with 10 bases aligning to TRBD1. CDR1 is LNHDA and CDR2 is SQIVND in the germline V gene (reference sequence). After removal of 4 bases from V and 2 bases from J, the junction contained 14 bases not matched to a gene. This CDR3 has 18 amino acids. The CDR3: CASSRTGTGATVTYEQYF. The CDR3 DNA sequence: TGTGCCAGTAGTAGGACCGGGACAGGGGCGACGGTTACCTACGAGCAGTACTTC.

V is TRBV4-3 and J is TRBJ1-1; 8 bases map to TRBD1. Germline values: CDR1 LGHNA, CDR2 YSLEER. With 0 bases clipped from V and 5 bases from J, the junction kept 5 bases outside the gene matches. The CDR3 is made up of 15 amino acids. DNA for the CDR3: TGCGCCAGCAGCCAAGAGTCCAGGGGGCGGACTGAAGCTTTCTTT. Translation: CASSQESRGRTEAFF.

The rearrangement joins TRBV28 to TRBJ2-3; D ambiguous. Per the germline V gene, CDR1 is MDHEN and CDR2 is SYDVKM. The CDR3 totals 15 residues. The V and J ends lost 5 bases and 1 base respectively, with 13 bases between them. The CDR3: CASSPRGQGTDTQYF. The CDR3 DNA follows: TGTGCCAGCAGTCCTCGTGGCCAGGGCACAGATACGCAGTATTTT. Drawing the rest from reference TRBV28 and TRBJ2-3, the complete variable domain is DVKVTQSSRYLVKRTGEKVFLECVQDMDHENMFWYRQDPGLGLRLIYFSYDVKMKEKGDIPEGYSVSREKKERFSLILESASTNQTSMYLCASSPRGQGTDTQYFGPGTRLTVL.

V is TRBV25-1 and J is TRBJ2-5; 9 nucleotides align to TRBD1. The CDR3 sequence is 17 residues long. V shed 11 bases and J 3 bases; nucleotides not matched to a gene: 19. The germline V gene encodes CDR1 MGHDK and CDR2 SYGVNS. DNA for the CDR3: TGTGCCTATCCGCTATTCCCCGGGACAGGGAGGGAAGAGACCCAGTACTTC. Residues: CAYPLFPGTGREETQYF.

The chain links TRBV9 to TRBJ2-7, with TRBD2 matching over 8 bases. V lost 3 bases, J lost 1 base, and 3 bases stayed unmatched. The CDR3 spans 14 residues. From germline, CDR1 is SGDLS and CDR2 YYNGEE. The CDR3 sequence is CASSAAGGSYEQYF. The CDR3 nucleotides read TGTGCCAGCAGCGCGGCGGGAGGTTCCTACGAGCAGTACTTC.

The gene calls are TRBV12-3 or TRBV12-4 and TRBJ1-1; D remains unclear. CDR3 length equals 13 residues. V was cut by 7 bases and J by 5 bases, with 14 bases left in between. The CDR3 bases are TGTGCCAGCACCTATGGGCCTCGGACTGAAGCTTTCTTT. It translates to CASTYGPRTEAFF.

This chain links TRBV18 with TRBJ1-1, with 9 bases identical to TRBD1. Trimming removed 3 bases from V and 5 bases from J; junction bases left unmatched: 7. The CDR3 runs to 15 residues. The germline gives CDR1 KGHSH, CDR2 LQKENI. The CDR3 loop reads CASSPLGQGGTEAFF. The DNA of the CDR3 is TGTGCCAGCTCACCGTTGGGACAGGGTGGAACTGAAGCTTTCTTT.

The chain joins TRBV28 to TRBJ1-1; 7 nucleotides line up with TRBD1. The CDR3 totals 17 residues. After removal of 4 bases from V and 3 bases from J, the junction contained 14 bases not matched to a gene. From germline, CDR1 is MDHEN and CDR2 SYDVKM. The CDR3 DNA follows: TGTGCCAGCAGTTCTCCCAGTATGACGACAGGGCACACTGAAGCTTTCTTT. It yields the protein CASSSPSMTTGHTEAFF.

The V gene is TRBV7-2, the J gene TRBJ1-6; no definite D call. CDR3 size: 13 residues. Trimming took 4 bases from V and 10 from J, leaving 11 bases between them. CDR1 is SGHTA, CDR2 FQGNSA, per germline. As DNA, the CDR3 is TGTGCCAGCAGCTCCTCCCTCAGGTCACCCCTCCACTTT. Its protein is CASSSSLRSPLHF.

This sequence joins TRBV28 and TRBJ1-2; 9 bases line up with TRBD1. V lost 3 bases and J lost 7; bases outside the gene matches: 6. CDR1 and CDR2 from the germline V gene are MDHEN and SYDVKM. The CDR3 totals 14 residues. The CDR3 sequence: CASSFPGQGSGYTF. The CDR3 DNA follows: TGTGCCAGCAGTTTCCCTGGACAGGGGTCTGGCTACACCTTC.

This clone was recorded once. The chain combines TRBV19 with TRBJ2-3; 11 positions match TRBD1. This CDR3 is built from 17 residues. Germline CDR1 is LNHDA and CDR2 is SQIVND (reference sequence). The V and J ends lost 6 bases and 3 bases, in that order; junction bases with no gene match: 11. The CDR3 region has the DNA TGTGCCAGTAGCAAAGAAGGACAGGGGGCTAGTACAGATACGCAGTATTTT. Translated: CASSKEGQGASTDTQYF. The variable domain in full, completed from reference TRBV19 and TRBJ2-3, reads DGGITQSPKYLFRKEGQNVTLSCEQNLNHDAMYWYRQDPGQGLRLIYYSQIVNDFQKGDIAEGYSVSREKKESFPLTVTSAQKNPTAFYLCASSKEGQGASTDTQYFGPGTRLTVL.

This chain connects TRBV2 to TRBJ2-5; TRBD2 aligns across 10 bases. This CDR3 has 15 residues. Germline V gene data show CDR1 as SNHLY and CDR2 as FYNNEI. V gave up 7 bases and J gave up 3 bases; unmatched junction bases: 8. The CDR3 DNA reads as TGTGCCAGCACCGGGACTAGCGTGACTAAAGAGACCCAGTACTTC. The encoded protein is CASTGTSVTKETQYF.

This chain joins TRBV6-4 and TRBJ2-3; the match to TRBD2 covers 11 bases. CDR3 size: 17 residues. V gave up 3 bases and J gave up 1 base; unmatched junction bases: 6. Germline V lookup: CDR1 MRHNA, CDR2 SNTAGT. The CDR3, as DNA: TGTGCCAGCAGTGAACTAGCGGGAGCCGGGGGCACAGATACGCAGTATTTT. Protein product: CASSELAGAGGTDTQYF.

This sequence joins TRBV25-1 and TRBJ2-7, with D hard to call. From germline, CDR1 is MGHDK and CDR2 SYGVNS. The CDR3 has 11 amino acids. V was clipped by 5 bases and J by 4 bases, with 6 bases between them. The CDR3 coding sequence is TGTGCCAGCAGTAGCGCTTACGAGCAGTACTTC. Its protein is CASSSAYEQYF.

This chain uses TRBV7-3 with TRBJ2-5; TRBD2 aligns across 8 bases. J gave up 5 bases and V 5 bases, and 4 bases lay outside the gene matches. Per germline, CDR1 SGHTA and CDR2 FQGTGA. CDR3 length equals 13 residues. The CDR3 here is CASSPGGTETQYF. DNA of the CDR3: TGTGCCAGCAGCCCGGGGGGGACCGAGACCCAGTACTTC. Drawing the rest from reference TRBV7-3 and TRBJ2-5, the complete variable domain is GAGVSQTPSNKVTEKGKYVELRCDPISGHTALYWYRQSLGQGPEFLIYFQGTGAADDSGLPNDRFFAVRPEGSVSTLKIQRTERGDSAVYLCASSPGGTETQYFGPGTRLLVL.

This rearrangement joins TRBV9 to TRBJ1-2; D is possibly TRBD1 (5 bases). The length of the CDR3 is 12 residues. Germline-derived CDR1 and CDR2 are SGDLS and YYNGEE. V gave up 5 bases and J gave up 7 bases, with 12 bases separating them. CDR3 sequence: CASSRDGGGYTF. DNA for the CDR3: TGTGCCAGCAGTAGGGACGGGGGTGGCTACACCTTC.

J is TRBJ2-7 and V is TRBV2, with 8 bases that match TRBD1. CDR1 and CDR2 (germline): SNHLY, FYNNEI. The V and J ends lost 2 bases and 5 bases, in that order; junction bases with no gene match: 8. The CDR3 is 15 amino acids. DNA for the CDR3: TGTGCCAGCAGTGAAAGGGGCAGGGGGCTGCACGAGCAGTACTTC. The encoded protein is CASSERGRGLHEQYF.

V gene TRBV12-5 combines with J gene TRBJ2-7, with D maybe TRBD2 (6 bases). The V gene's germline CDR1 is LGHNT and CDR2 FRNRAP. Between the trimmed V and J ends, which lost 2 bases and 5 bases, there was a span of 13 bases. CDR3 length equals 14 residues. The CDR3: CASGLTTSSHEQYF. DNA for the CDR3: TGTGCTAGTGGTTTGACAACTAGCAGCCACGAGCAGTACTTC.

This clone is medium-sized in the sample. The genes are TRBV6-2 or TRBV6-3 and TRBJ2-5, with D possibly matching TRBD1 (6 bases). Germline V CDR1 and CDR2: MNHEY, SVGEGT. The CDR3 has 14 residues. Trimming shortened V by 6 bases and J by 1 base, and 12 bases separated the two germline ends. The CDR3: CASSPRQAQETQYF. The CDR3 DNA is TGTGCCAGCAGCCCTCGACAGGCCCAAGAGACCCAGTACTTC.